This T cell receptor (beta chain) stems from a study of blood T cell repertoires in COVID-19. CDR1 is SGHVS and CDR2 is FNYEAQ in the germline V gene. CDR3 length equals 16 residues. Trimming took off 5 bases at V and 5 bases at J, with 22 bases between the two ends. Original methodology: Estimated nucleated cell counts came from reference gene primer amplification. TCRdb's copy holds only in-frame clones and misses some; the assay was immunoSEQ multiplex PCR. V and J calls and clone size are those listed in that table; D and trimming were worked out from the DNA. The table records 150,000 to 190,000 clones, 84% of them present only once.

The sequence derives from a man aged 45-65 years who had recovered from COVID-19. The sample consisted of PBMCs or T cells enriched from blood (not recorded which). The chain combines TRBV7-6 with TRBJ2-7, with D perhaps TRBD1 (6 bases). CDR3 sequence: CASSPGAKGRVHEQYF. The CDR3 DNA follows: TGTGCCAGCAGCCCAGGGGCCAAAGGCCGGGTCCACGAGCAGTACTTC.